The next 4 T cell receptor beta chains were all read from a single sample in a study of blood T cell repertoires in COVID-19. TCRdb keeps only in-frame clones here, not all; method: immunoSEQ multiplex PCR. The repertoire consists of 180,000 or so clones, with around 79% occurring once and the leading ten covering 13%. Material for sequencing was peripheral blood. The receptors were sampled from a middle-aged man who had recovered from COVID-19.

The chain joins TRBV27 to TRBJ2-1; D might be TRBD1 (6 bases). Deletions cut 6 bases from V and 5 bases from J, with 8 bases between. Germline CDR1 reads MNHEY; CDR2 reads SMNVEV (reference sequence). The length of the CDR3 is 12 residues. The CDR3, as DNA: TGTGCCAGCAGCGGGACAAACAATGAGCAGTTCTTC. This codes for CASSGTNNEQFF.

This clone was counted only a few times. The genes are TRBV7-7 and TRBJ2-2, with a tentative D call TRBD2 (6 bases). Trimming took off 5 bases at V and 4 bases at J, with 11 bases between the two ends. The length of the CDR3 is 14 residues. Germline V gene lookup returns CDR1 SSHAT and CDR2 FNYEAQ (reference sequence). For the CDR3, the DNA is TGTGCCAGCAGCCAACACGGGGGCACCGGGGAGCTGTTTTTT. It translates to CASSQHGGTGELFF.

The chain recombines TRBV7-2 with TRBJ2-2, with TRBD2 identical over 7 bases. The V gene end was trimmed by 4 bases and the J gene end by 1 base; junction bases not matched to a gene: 12. Germline V gene data show CDR1 as SGHTA and CDR2 as FQGNSA. This CDR3 region has 18 residues. The CDR3 DNA reads as TGTGCCAGCAGCTCCCCGCCTGGGGCTAGCGGGAACACCGGGGAGCTGTTTTTT. Its translation is CASSSPPGASGNTGELFF.

This chain uses TRBV29-1 with TRBJ2-4; 9 nucleotides align to TRBD2. The CDR3 has 15 amino acids. Losses at the gene ends were 7 bases for V and 7 bases for J; bases not matched to a gene: 14. Germline V gene sequence: CDR1 SQVTM, CDR2 ANQGSEA. CDR3 sequence: CSATGTSFVHNIQYF. CDR3 in DNA: TGCAGCGCTACCGGGACTAGCTTCGTTCATAACATTCAGTACTTC.